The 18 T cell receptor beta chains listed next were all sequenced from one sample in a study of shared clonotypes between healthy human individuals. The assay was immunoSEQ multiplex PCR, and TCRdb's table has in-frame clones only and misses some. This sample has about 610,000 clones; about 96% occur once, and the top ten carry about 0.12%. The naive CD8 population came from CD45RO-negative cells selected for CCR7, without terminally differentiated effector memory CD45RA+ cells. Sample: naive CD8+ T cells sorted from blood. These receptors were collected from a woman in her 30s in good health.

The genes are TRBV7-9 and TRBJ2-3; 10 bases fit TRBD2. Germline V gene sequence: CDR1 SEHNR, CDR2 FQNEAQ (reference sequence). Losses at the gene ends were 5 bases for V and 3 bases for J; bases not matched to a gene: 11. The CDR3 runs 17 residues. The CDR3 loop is CASSRQLAGDYTDTQYF. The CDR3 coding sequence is TGTGCCAGCAGCAGGCAGCTAGCGGGAGATTATACAGATACGCAGTATTTT.

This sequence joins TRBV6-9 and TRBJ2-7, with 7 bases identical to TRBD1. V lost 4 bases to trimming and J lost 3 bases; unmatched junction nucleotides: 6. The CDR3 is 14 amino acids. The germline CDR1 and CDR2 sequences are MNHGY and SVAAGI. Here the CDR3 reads CASSLTGRRYEQYF. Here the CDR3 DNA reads TGTGCCAGCAGTTTGACAGGGAGACGCTACGAGCAGTACTTC.

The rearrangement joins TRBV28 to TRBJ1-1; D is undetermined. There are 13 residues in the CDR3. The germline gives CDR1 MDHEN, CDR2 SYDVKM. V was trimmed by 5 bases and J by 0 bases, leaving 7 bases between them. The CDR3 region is CASSIMVNTEAFF. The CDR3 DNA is TGTGCCAGCAGTATTATGGTGAACACTGAAGCTTTCTTT.

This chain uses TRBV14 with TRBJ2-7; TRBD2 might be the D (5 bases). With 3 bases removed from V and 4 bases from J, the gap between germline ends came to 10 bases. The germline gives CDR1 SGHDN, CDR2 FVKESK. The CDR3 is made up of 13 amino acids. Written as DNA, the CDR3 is TGTGCCAGCAGCCATGGGAGCTTTTACGAGCAGTACTTC. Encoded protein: CASSHGSFYEQYF.

CDR3 residues: CASSPEGFHEQYF. The CDR3 coding sequence is TGTGCCAGCAGCCCAGAGGGATTCCACGAGCAGTACTTC. The genes are TRBV7-9 and TRBJ2-7; D might be TRBD2 (5 bases). Germline loops: CDR1 SEHNR, CDR2 FQNEAQ (reference sequence). The CDR3 runs to 13 residues. With 5 bases removed from V and 5 bases from J, the gap between germline ends came to 13 bases. The full variable domain, in which reference TRBV7-9 and TRBJ2-7 provide the parts outside the CDR3, is DTGVSQNPRHKITKRGQNVTFRCDPISEHNRLYWYRQTLGQGPEFLTYFQNEAQLEKSRLLSDRFSAERPKGSFSTLEIQRTEQGDSAMYLCASSPEGFHEQYFGPGTRLTVT.

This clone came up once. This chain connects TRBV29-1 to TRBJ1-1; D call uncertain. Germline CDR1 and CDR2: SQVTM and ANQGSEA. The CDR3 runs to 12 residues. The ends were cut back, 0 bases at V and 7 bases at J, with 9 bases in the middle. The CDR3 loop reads CSVEEGSGEAFF. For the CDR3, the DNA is TGCAGCGTTGAAGAGGGTTCGGGTGAAGCTTTCTTT.

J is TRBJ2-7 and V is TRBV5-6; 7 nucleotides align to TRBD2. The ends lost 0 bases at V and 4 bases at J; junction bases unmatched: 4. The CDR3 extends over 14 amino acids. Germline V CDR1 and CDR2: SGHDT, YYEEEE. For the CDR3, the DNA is TGTGCCAGCAGCTTGGGCGGGAGTAGGTACGAGCAGTACTTC. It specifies CASSLGGSRYEQYF.

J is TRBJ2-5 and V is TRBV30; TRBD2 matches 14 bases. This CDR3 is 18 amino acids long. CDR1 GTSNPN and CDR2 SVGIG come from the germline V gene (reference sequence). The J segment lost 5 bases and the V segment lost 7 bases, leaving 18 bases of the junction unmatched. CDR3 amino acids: CASYSLGTSGSLGETQYF. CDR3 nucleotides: TGTGCCTCCTATAGCCTCGGGACTAGCGGGAGCCTTGGGGAGACCCAGTACTTC.

The DNA of the CDR3 is TGTGCCAGTACTCAGGGGGCTTATGAAAAACTGTTTTTT. It yields the protein CASTQGAYEKLFF. V is TRBV28 and J is TRBJ1-4; 8 bases map to TRBD1. CDR3 size: 13 residues. V shed 9 bases, J shed 6 bases, and the junction held 6 bases outside the gene matches. The germline CDR1 and CDR2 sequences are MDHEN and SYDVKM.

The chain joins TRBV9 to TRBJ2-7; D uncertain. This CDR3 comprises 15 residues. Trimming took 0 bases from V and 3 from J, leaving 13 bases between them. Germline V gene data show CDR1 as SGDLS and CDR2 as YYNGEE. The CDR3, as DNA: TGTGCCAGCAGCGTAGATTGGGTATCTATCTACGAGCAGTACTTC. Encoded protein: CASSVDWVSIYEQYF.

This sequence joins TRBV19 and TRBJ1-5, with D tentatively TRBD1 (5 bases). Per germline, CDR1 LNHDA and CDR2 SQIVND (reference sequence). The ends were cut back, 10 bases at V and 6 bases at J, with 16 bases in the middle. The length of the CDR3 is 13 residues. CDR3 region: CATTQAPTQPQHF. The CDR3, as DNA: TGTGCCACCACACAGGCTCCCACTCAGCCCCAGCATTTT. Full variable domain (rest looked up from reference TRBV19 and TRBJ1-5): DGGITQSPKYLFRKEGQNVTLSCEQNLNHDAMYWYRQDPGQGLRLIYYSQIVNDFQKGDIAEGYSVSREKKESFPLTVTSAQKNPTAFYLCATTQAPTQPQHFGDGTRLSIL.

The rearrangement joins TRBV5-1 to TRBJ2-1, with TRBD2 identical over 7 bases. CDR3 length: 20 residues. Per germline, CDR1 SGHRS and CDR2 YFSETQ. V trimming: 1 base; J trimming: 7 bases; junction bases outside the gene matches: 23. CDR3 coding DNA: TGCGCCAGCAGCTTGACTTTGTCTAGCGGAAACTACCTTAATGATAATGAGCAGTTCTTC. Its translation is CASSLTLSSGNYLNDNEQFF. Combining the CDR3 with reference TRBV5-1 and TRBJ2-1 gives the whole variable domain KAGVTQTPRYLIKTRGQQVTLSCSPISGHRSVSWYQQTPGQGLQFLFEYFSETQRNKGNFPGRFSGRQFSNSRSEMNVSTLELGDSALYLCASSLTLSSGNYLNDNEQFFGPGTRLTVL.

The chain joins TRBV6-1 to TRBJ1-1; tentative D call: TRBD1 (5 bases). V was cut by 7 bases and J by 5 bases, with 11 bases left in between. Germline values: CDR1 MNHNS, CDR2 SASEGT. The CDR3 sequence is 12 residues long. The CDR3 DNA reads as TGTGCCAGCATTGGCCGGGGGACTGAAGCTTTCTTT. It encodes CASIGRGTEAFF.

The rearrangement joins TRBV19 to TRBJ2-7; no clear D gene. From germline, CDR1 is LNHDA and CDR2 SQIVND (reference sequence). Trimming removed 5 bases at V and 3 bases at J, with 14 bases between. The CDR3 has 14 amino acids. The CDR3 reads CASSPIGRSYEQYF. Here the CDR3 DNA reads TGTGCCAGTAGTCCCATTGGACGGAGCTACGAGCAGTACTTC.

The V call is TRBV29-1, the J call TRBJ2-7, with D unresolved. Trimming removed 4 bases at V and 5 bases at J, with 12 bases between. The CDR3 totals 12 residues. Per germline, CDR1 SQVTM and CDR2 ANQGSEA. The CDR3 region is CSVVGGPNEQYF. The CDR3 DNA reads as TGCAGCGTTGTGGGCGGACCTAACGAGCAGTACTTC.

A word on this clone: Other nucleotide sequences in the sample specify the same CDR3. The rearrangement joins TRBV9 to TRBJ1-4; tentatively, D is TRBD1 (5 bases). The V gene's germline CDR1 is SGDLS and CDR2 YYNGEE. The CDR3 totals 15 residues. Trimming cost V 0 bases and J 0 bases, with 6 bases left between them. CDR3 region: CASSVGGATNEKLFF. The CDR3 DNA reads TGTGCCAGCAGCGTAGGGGGGGCAACTAATGAAAAACTGTTTTTT.

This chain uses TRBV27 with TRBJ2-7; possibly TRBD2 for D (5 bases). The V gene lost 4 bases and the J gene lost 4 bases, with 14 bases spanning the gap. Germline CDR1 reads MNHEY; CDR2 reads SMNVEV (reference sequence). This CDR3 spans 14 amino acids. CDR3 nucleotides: TGTGCCAGCAGTTCCCAAAGCGGACGGTACGAGCAGTACTTC. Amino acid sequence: CASSSQSGRYEQYF.

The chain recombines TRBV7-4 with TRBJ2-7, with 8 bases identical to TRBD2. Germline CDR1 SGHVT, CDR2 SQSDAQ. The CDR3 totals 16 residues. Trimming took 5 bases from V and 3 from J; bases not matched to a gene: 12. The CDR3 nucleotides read TGTGCCAGCAGCGACGCAGCGGGAGCATCCCTCTACGAGCAGTACTTC. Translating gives CASSDAAGASLYEQYF.